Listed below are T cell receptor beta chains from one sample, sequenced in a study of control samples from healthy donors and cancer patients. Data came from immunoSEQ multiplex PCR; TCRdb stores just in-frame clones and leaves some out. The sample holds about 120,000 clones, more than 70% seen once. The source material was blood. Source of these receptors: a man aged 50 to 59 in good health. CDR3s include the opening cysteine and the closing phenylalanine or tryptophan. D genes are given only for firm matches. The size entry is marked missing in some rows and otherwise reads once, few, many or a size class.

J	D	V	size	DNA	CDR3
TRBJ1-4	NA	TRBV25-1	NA	TGTGCCAGCAGTGAAGCGGGGGGCTGGGATGAAAAACTGTTTTTT	CASSEAGGWDEKLFF
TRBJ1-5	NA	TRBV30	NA	TGTGCCGGCTCAACCGGACCTAGCAATCAGCCCCAGCATTTT	CAGSTGPSNQPQHF
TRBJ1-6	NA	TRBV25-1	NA	TGTGCCAGCAGTGAACCCGGTCTGGATTCACCCCTCCACTTT	CASSEPGLDSPLHF
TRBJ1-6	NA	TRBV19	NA	TGTGCCAGTACTGCCAGACCCGGGGACAAGTCACCCCTCCACTTT	CASTARPGDKSPLHF
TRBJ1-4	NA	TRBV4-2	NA	TGTGCCAGCAGCCCCTCCCCGGGACACGCAACTAATGAAAAACTGTTTTTT	CASSPSPGHATNEKLFF
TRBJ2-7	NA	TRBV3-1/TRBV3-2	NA	TGTGCCAGCAGCCACCTCAGCAGGGCCTACGAGCAGTACTTC	CASSHLSRAYEQYF
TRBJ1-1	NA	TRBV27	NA	TGTGCCAGCAGTTTACGTACCGAGACTGAAGCTTTCTTT	CASSLRTETEAFF
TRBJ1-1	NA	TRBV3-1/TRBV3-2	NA	TGTGCCAGCAGCCAAGTCCTACAGGGAGGAAGAAAAGCTTTCTTT	CASSQVLQGGRKAFF
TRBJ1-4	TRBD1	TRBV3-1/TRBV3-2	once	TGTGCCAGCAGCACAGGGGGGGTCCGGGAGGAACTGTTTTTT	CASSTGGVREELFF
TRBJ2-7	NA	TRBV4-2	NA	TGTGCCAGCAGCCAAGTCTCCGGGTTTTGGGGGGAGCAGTACTTC	CASSQVSGFWGEQYF
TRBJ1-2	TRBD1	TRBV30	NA	TGTGCCTGGAGTATCGGGACAGGGGGCGCGGGGGATGGCTACACCTTC	CAWSIGTGGAGDGYTF
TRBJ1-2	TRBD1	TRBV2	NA	TGTGCCAGCAGTGACCAGTGGCAGGGGGTAGACTATGGCTACACCTTC	CASSDQWQGVDYGYTF
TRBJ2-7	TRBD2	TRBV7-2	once	TGTGCCAGCAGCCCGAGCGGGGGGAGTTACGAGCAGTACTTC	CASSPSGGSYEQYF
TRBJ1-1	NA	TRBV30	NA	TGTGCCTGGAGTGTAAGGGGGGCGAACACTGAAGCTTTCTTT	CAWSVRGANTEAFF
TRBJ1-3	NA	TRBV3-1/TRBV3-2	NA	TGTGCCAGCAGCCAAGAGGGCCGCCTCTCTGGAAACACCATATATTTT	CASSQEGRLSGNTIYF
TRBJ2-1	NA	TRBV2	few	TGTGCCAGCAACCCCAGGTTCCGAAATGAGCAGTTCTTC	CASNPRFRNEQFF
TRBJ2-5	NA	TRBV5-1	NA	TGCGCCAGCAGCCTACTCGGACAGACCCAAGAGACCCAGTACTTC	CASSLLGQTQETQYF
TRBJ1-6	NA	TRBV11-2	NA	TGTGCCAGCAGCTCGGACTGGAGCTCCTATAATTCACCCCTCCACTTT	CASSSDWSSYNSPLHF
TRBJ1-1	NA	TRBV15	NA	TGTGCCACCAGCAGAGCACCAGCTGGGGCTTTCTTT	CATSRAPAGAFF
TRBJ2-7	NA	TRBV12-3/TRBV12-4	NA	TGTGCCAGCAGTAAATCAGGGGCTCGGGAGCAGTACTTC	CASSKSGAREQYF
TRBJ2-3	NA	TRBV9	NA	TGTGCCAGCAGCCTCAGGGGTTCGGGTTCAGGAGATACGCAGTATTTT	CASSLRGSGSGDTQYF
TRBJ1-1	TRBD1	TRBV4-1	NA	TGCGCCAGCACATCATGGGGAAGGGGGCCAAACACTGAAGCTTTCTTT	CASTSWGRGPNTEAFF
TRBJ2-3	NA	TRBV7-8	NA	TGTGCCAGCAGCCGTCCGCGGCAAGATACGCAGTATTTT	CASSRPRQDTQYF
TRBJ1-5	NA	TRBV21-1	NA	TGTGCCACACTCCGGGACAAGGGGCCAGATAGCAATCAGCCCCAGCATTTT	CATLRDKGPDSNQPQHF
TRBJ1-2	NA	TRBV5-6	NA	TGTGCCAGCAGCCTCCAGGAGGGCTACACCTTC	CASSLQEGYTF
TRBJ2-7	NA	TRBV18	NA	TGTGCCAGCTCACCACGGCAAAGCTCCTACGAGCAGTACTTC	CASSPRQSSYEQYF
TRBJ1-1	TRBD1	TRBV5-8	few	TGTGCCAGCAGTTTTACAGGGGCGTCGACTTTCTTT	CASSFTGASTFF
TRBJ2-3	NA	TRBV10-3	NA	TGTGCCGTCGCAGGGGCTTCATACACAGATACGCAGTATTTT	CAVAGASYTDTQYF
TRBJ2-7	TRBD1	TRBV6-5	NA	TGTGCCAGCAGACCCTACGGGACAGAGATCCGCGAGCAGTACTTC	CASRPYGTEIREQYF
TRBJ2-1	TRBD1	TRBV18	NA	TGTGCCAGCTCACGTCGACAGGGGTTGACCCACAATGAGCAGTTCTTC	CASSRRQGLTHNEQFF
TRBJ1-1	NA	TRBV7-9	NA	TGTGCCAGCAGCTTAGATAAGGTTCGTCAGGCTGAAGCTTTCTTT	CASSLDKVRQAEAFF
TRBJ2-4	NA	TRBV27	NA	TGTGCCAGCAGTCCTAGGGGGAGAAACATTCAGTACTTC	CASSPRGRNIQYF
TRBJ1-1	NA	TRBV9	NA	TGTGCCAGCCGGGGCAACGGTGCTGAAGCTTTCTTT	CASRGNGAEAFF